The clone carrying this T cell receptor beta chain was seen many times. Its target is not known. These data originate in a study of human T cells and chemical hapten exposure. In the study overall: Mostly female patients had alopecia areata, totalis or universalis. Study-wide results and caveats: Once DPC sensitization occurred, TCRs above 1 in 1000 frequency showed no change.

Using its own MiXCR run on the RACE reads, TCRdb lists one record per CDR3 protein. The data show around 330,000 distinct CDR3 sequences, 5% to 6.5% seen once. The time point: pre-sensitization, week 0. The sample's treatment: therapeutic diphenylcyclopropenone sensitization with weekly scalp DPC. Germline CDR1 is MNHEY and CDR2 is SMNVEV (reference sequence). The V end lost 3 bases, the J end lost 6 bases, and 8 bases lay between the germline ends. The CDR3 has 13 amino acids. The TCR was taken from a young woman with alopecia areata. Some clones in this sample may be carry-over from other donors' samples. This chain uses TRBV27 with TRBJ2-2; weak D call: TRBD2 (6 bases). The material was whole blood, obtained in connection with sensitization to the hapten diphenylcyclopropenone (DPC). CDR3 amino acids: CASSFAGPGELFF. CDR3 nucleotides: TGTGCCAGCAGTTTTGCGGGGCCCGGGGAGCTGTTTTTT.